This T cell receptor beta chain stems from a study of T cell repertoires in cytomegalovirus infection. As for the study in general: Both CMV infection and a matching HLA type were indicated by public TCR beta signatures. The study's findings and limits: Cumulative frequency of public TCR beta families picked out carriers of CMV plus the relevant HLA. The study found HLA-C-restricted CMV-specific TCR beta clonotypes dominating the ex vivo response.

TCRdb re-analysed the reads in MiXCR, keeping a single row per CDR3 protein. This sample has some 320,000 distinct CDR3 sequences, with roughly 29% found just once. V shed 0 bases and J shed 6 bases, with 11 bases lying between them. CDR1 is SGHTA, CDR2 FQGNSA, per germline. This CDR3 has 15 residues. Concerning this clonotype itself: Its antigen is currently unknown.

The rearrangement uses TRBV7-2 and TRBJ1-4, with D maybe TRBD1 (6 bases). The sample here was cultured PBMCs, taken from culture after CMV antigen stimulation. The TCR sequence derives from a human donor in good health (CMV status not recorded). Some clones in this sample may be carry-over from other donors' samples. This chain's CDR3 is CASSLASGAHEKLFF. The DNA of the CDR3 is TGTGCCAGCAGCTTAGCATCGGGGGCCCATGAAAAACTGTTTTTT. Full variable domain (outside the CDR3, taken from reference TRBV7-2 and TRBJ1-4): GAGVSQSPSNKVTEKGKDVELRCDPISGHTALYWYRQSLGQGLEFLIYFQGNSAPDKSGLPSDRFSAERTGGSVSTLTIQRTQQEDSAVYLCASSLASGAHEKLFFGSGTQLSVL.